This T cell receptor beta chain was recorded in a study of blood T cell repertoires in COVID-19. Many counts were recorded for this clone. The sample holds other DNA sequences that translate to the same CDR3. Produced via immunoSEQ multiplex PCR; TCRdb's table is partial and in-frame only. The sample records about 140,000 clones, 60% to 85% being singletons. Germline V gene data show CDR1 as ENHRY and CDR2 as SYGVKD. V lost 6 bases, J lost 6 bases, and 8 bases lay in between. The CDR3 runs to 12 residues. The sequence was obtained from a woman older than 75 with active or convalescent COVID-19. Sequencing input: peripheral blood. The chain is built from TRBV10-3 and TRBJ2-2, with D maybe TRBD2 (7 bases). In DNA form, the CDR3 reads TGTGCCATCAGGGGGGGGCCCGGGGAGCTGTTTTTT. Translated, it gives CAIRGGPGELFF.